A single sample is the source of the 5 T cell receptor beta chains below, sequenced in a study of T-cell reconstitution after alpha-beta-depleted transplantation in children. As it was prepared, the TCRbeta library received unique molecular identifiers. One entry per CDR3 protein, called by TCRdb with MiXCR from the PCR reads. The sample lists some 450,000 distinct CDR3 sequences, approximately 42% seen once, with under 30% in the top ten. The specimen comprised PBMCs, sampled before TCRalphabeta/CD19-depleted stem cell transplant. The receptor source for this set is a girl between 2 and 10 years old with aplastic anemia, due to receive a stem cell transplant.

Points on this clonotype: A much larger clone lies a single base off, so this may be a read error. DNA of the CDR3: TGTGCCAGCTTACCACGTAATTTGAATGAGCAGTTCTTC. Translating gives CASLPRNLNEQFF. The rearrangement links TRBV18 to TRBJ2-1, with no clear D. The CDR3 extends over 13 amino acids. CDR1 is KGHSH and CDR2 is LQKENI in the germline V gene.

The gene calls are TRBV28 and TRBJ2-7, with D possibly matching TRBD2 (10 bases). Germline CDR1 reads MDHEN; CDR2 reads SYDVKM. Trimming took 5 bases from V and 4 from J, leaving 24 bases between them. This CDR3 has 17 residues. The CDR3 DNA reads TGTGCCAGCAGTCCCTCCCTGGGACAGGGACTAGCGTACGAGCAGTACTTC. Its protein is CASSPSLGQGLAYEQYF.

The sample holds many counts of this clonotype. The V call is TRBV2, the J call TRBJ2-2, with D unclear. This CDR3 contains 14 residues. Trimming took off 2 bases at V and 7 bases at J, with 11 bases between the two ends. Germline-derived CDR1 and CDR2 are SNHLY and FYNNEI. Here the CDR3 DNA reads TGTGCCAGCAGTGAATTTCTAGACGGCGGGGAGCTGTTTTTT. As protein: CASSEFLDGGELFF.

This clonotype was detected ten times or more. The chain has TRBV2 and TRBJ2-1; no firm D call. CDR1 and CDR2 from the germline V gene are SNHLY and FYNNEI. The CDR3 consists of 15 residues. The germline V and J ends were trimmed by 1 base and 2 bases, with 9 bases remaining between them. The CDR3 is CASSEDGVAYNEQFF. CDR3 nucleotide sequence: TGTGCCAGCAGTGAAGATGGCGTAGCCTACAATGAGCAGTTCTTC.

V gene TRBV12-3 or TRBV12-4 combines with J gene TRBJ2-3, with 12 bases identical to TRBD2. V shed 6 bases and J 1 base; nucleotides not matched to a gene: 2. The length of the CDR3 is 15 residues. The DNA of the CDR3 is TGTGCCAGCAGCACTAGCGGGAGGCGCACAGATACGCAGTATTTT. Protein product: CASSTSGRRTDTQYF.